This TCR beta chain was retrieved from a study of T cells after yellow fever vaccination. As for the study in general: Preparation of fractions with low cell numbers was performed using SMART-Seq v4 Ultra Low Input.

This clonotype was counted many times. Its target is not known. A process of 5'RACE template switching, which added a universal primer site and UMIs, was used to make TCR cDNA. Using its own MiXCR run on the 5' RACE reads, TCRdb lists one record per CDR3 protein. Found here are about 220,000 distinct CDR3 sequences, over 6.5% of them singletons; the top ten hold 1% to 1.2%. Findings and caveats of the study: Highly abundant clonotypes carried over from the bulk population could end up in FACS-sorted repertoires as contaminants.

The sequenced sample was CD4+ T cells sorted from PBMCs, obtained on the day of the yellow fever booster vaccination. This clonotype originated in a man aged 30 to 45 who received the YFV17D yellow fever vaccine.

In nucleotides, the CDR3 is TGTGCCAGCAGCCAAGCGGGGTTCGCTGAAGCTTTCTTT. Translation: CASSQAGFAEAFF. V is TRBV3-1 and J is TRBJ1-1; D is unclear. Per germline, CDR1 LGHDT and CDR2 YNNKEL (reference sequence). Trimming cost V 1 base and J 6 bases, with 9 bases left between them. The CDR3 totals 13 residues.